The rows below give T cell receptor beta chains drawn from one sample of a study of T-cell reconstitution after alpha-beta-depleted transplantation in children. One entry per CDR3 protein results from TCRdb running MiXCR on the PCR reads. The top ten hold roughly 7.1% of the sample, which has a few hundred thousand distinct CDR3 sequences, roughly a tenth seen once. Sequences were derived from PBMCs, sampled before TCRalphabeta/CD19-depleted stem cell transplant. The receptors stem from a boy in the first two years of life with acute myeloid leukemia, due to receive a stem cell transplant. The CDR3 runs from the conserved cysteine through the conserved F or W. The order of the fields is clone size, D gene, V gene, J gene, CDR3 DNA, CDR3 protein. The D gene is left open where the match is weak. Only part of the rows carry a size: once, few, many, or a class if the clone is expanded.

>-|-|TRBV10-3|TRBJ2-4
TGTGCCATCAGTGATAATTGGGGGTCCAAAAACATTCAGTACTTC
CAISDNWGSKNIQYF
>many|-|TRBV14|TRBJ2-7
TGTGCCAGCAGCCACCGGACGGGGATCTACGAGCAGTACTTC
CASSHRTGIYEQYF
>few|-|TRBV10-2|TRBJ2-2
TGCGCCAGCAGTTCTTTGGGGGGCGGGGAGCTGTTTTTT
CASSSLGGGELFF
>many|TRBD1|TRBV2|TRBJ1-2
TGTGCCAGCAGGGCTCGACAGGGTTTTAGCTATGGCTACACCTTC
CASRARQGFSYGYTF
>many|TRBD1|TRBV7-9|TRBJ2-5
TGTGCCAGCAGCTTAGGGGAGACAGGGGGCGGAAAGACCCAGTACTTC
CASSLGETGGGKTQYF
>few|TRBD1|TRBV19|TRBJ1-6
TGTGCCAGTAGCCCGACAGGGGACAATTCACCCCTCCACTTT
CASSPTGDNSPLHF
>many|TRBD1|TRBV5-5|TRBJ2-7
TGTGCCAGCAGCTGTGCGACAGGGGGCGATCAATCACGGCAGTACTTC
CASSCATGGDQSRQYF
>-|-|TRBV6-2/TRBV6-3|TRBJ2-6
TGTGCCAGCAGTTACCCAGGCTCGGGGGCCAACGTCCTGACTTTC
CASSYPGSGANVLTF
>many|TRBD1|TRBV10-3|TRBJ2-4
TGTGCCATCAGTGAGTCCTCGGACAGGGGGGCCAAAAACATTCAGTACTTC
CAISESSDRGAKNIQYF
>-|-|TRBV6-1|TRBJ1-5
TGTGCCAGCAGCCCTCCCCCCAGCCCCAATCAGCCCCAGCATTTT
CASSPPPSPNQPQHF
>many|TRBD2|TRBV6-5|TRBJ2-3
TGTGCCAGCAGTTACTCGGGAGGGAACAGGCAGTATTTT
CASSYSGGNRQYF
>many|TRBD2|TRBV10-3|TRBJ2-1
TGTGCCATCACCCCGGGACTAGCGGGGTACAATGAGCAGTTCTTC
CAITPGLAGYNEQFF
>-|TRBD1|TRBV7-9|TRBJ1-5
TGTGCCAGCAGCCCCGGACAGGGTGGGATCGAGCCCCAGCATTTT
CASSPGQGGIEPQHF
>many|TRBD2|TRBV6-1|TRBJ2-7
TGTGCCAGCAGCCGACTAGCGGGAGGTAGCGGCTACGAGCAGTACTTC
CASSRLAGGSGYEQYF
>few|-|TRBV7-9|TRBJ1-6
TGTGCCAGCAGCTCCATTAACCCTAATTCACCCCTCCACTTT
CASSSINPNSPLHF
>few|TRBD2|TRBV12-3/TRBV12-4|TRBJ2-5
TGTGCCAGCGACGATAGCGGGGGGTCCCGGGAGACCCAGTACTTC
CASDDSGGSRETQYF
>few|TRBD2|TRBV19|TRBJ2-1
TGTGCCAGTGCTAGCGGGCTCTACAATGAGCAGTTCTTC
CASASGLYNEQFF
>-|-|TRBV13|TRBJ2-7
TGTGCCATCAGCTTTCAGGGGGGGGACAGGCGGAGCTCCTACGAGCAGTACTTC
CAISFQGGDRRSSYEQYF
>many|TRBD2|TRBV4-3|TRBJ2-5
TGCGCCAGCAGCCAAGATTGGCCTAGCGGACAAGAGACCCAGTACTTC
CASSQDWPSGQETQYF
>many|-|TRBV12-3/TRBV12-4|TRBJ1-5
TGTGCCAGCAGTTTACAGGGCTTCAATCAGCCCCAGCATTTT
CASSLQGFNQPQHF
>many|-|TRBV4-2|TRBJ1-1
TGTGCCAGCAGCCAAGATCCGGGGTACACTGAAGCTTTCTTT
CASSQDPGYTEAFF
>-|-|TRBV3-1|TRBJ2-1
TGTGCCAGCAGCCAAGACCTAGCCTCCTACAATGAGCAGTTCTTC
CASSQDLASYNEQFF
>many|-|TRBV20-1|TRBJ1-2
TGCAGTCCTAAGGGGTATAATGGCTACACCTTC
CSPKGYNGYTF
>-|TRBD1|TRBV7-8|TRBJ2-3
TGTGCCAGCAGCCTAGGACGCTACAGGGGTGATACGCAGTATTTT
CASSLGRYRGDTQYF
>many|-|TRBV12-3/TRBV12-4|TRBJ2-2
TGTGCCAGCAGTTTGGTGTACGGACACACCGGGGAGCTGTTTTTT
CASSLVYGHTGELFF
>few|-|TRBV5-4|TRBJ2-1
TGTGCCAGCAGGGGAGACCCCAATGAGCAGTTCTTC
CASRGDPNEQFF
>many|-|TRBV11-2|TRBJ2-1
TGTGCCAGCAGCTCCGCAAGGGAGCAGTTCTTC
CASSSAREQFF
>few|-|TRBV11-3|TRBJ2-2
TGTGCCAGCAGCTTAGAGGGAGTCGAGTTTTTT
CASSLEGVEFF
>few|-|TRBV12-3/TRBV12-4|TRBJ2-3
TGTGCCAGCAGGTTGAGGGATACGCAGTATTTT
CASRLRDTQYF
>few|TRBD2|TRBV10-3|TRBJ2-5
TGTGCCATCAGTGAGGGAGGGAGGGAAGAGACCCAGTACTTC
CAISEGGREETQYF
>once|-|TRBV3-1|TRBJ2-1
TGTGCCAGCAGCCAACCCCCGAGGGGCGTTGGAGACATGATAGGCTATGAGCAGTTCTTC
CASSQPPRGVGDMIGYEQFF
>many|-|TRBV29-1|TRBJ1-1
TGCAGCGTTGATGTACAGGGCACTGAAGCTTTCTTT
CSVDVQGTEAFF
>-|-|TRBV13|TRBJ2-7
TGTGCCAGCACCCTGGGGCTAGCGTACGAGCAGTACTTC
CASTLGLAYEQYF
>many|-|TRBV4-2|TRBJ2-7
TGTGCCAGCAGCCAAGAAAGTAACTACGAGCAGTACTTC
CASSQESNYEQYF
>many|-|TRBV29-1|TRBJ2-5
TGCAGCGTTGGGGTCCGGGAGAGGATACAAGAGACCCAGTACTTC
CSVGVRERIQETQYF
>many|TRBD2|TRBV5-6|TRBJ2-7
TGTGCCAGCAGAGACGCTAGCGGGGGGAACCCCTACGAGCAGTACTTC
CASRDASGGNPYEQYF